The 10 T cell receptor beta chains in this list originate from one sample, sequenced in a study of T cell repertoires in cytomegalovirus infection. No antigen is known for these receptors. Via MiXCR, TCRdb re-called the reads, giving one row per CDR3 protein. Of a few hundred thousand distinct CDR3 sequences detected, under 45% appear once; the ten largest clones hold around 48%. The starting material was cultured PBMCs, obtained from culture after CMV antigen stimulation. The receptors were gathered from a human donor in good health (CMV status not recorded). Some clones in this sample may be carry-over from other donors' samples.

This clonotype has just a few counts. The chain has TRBV7-9 and TRBJ1-2; 9 bases agree with TRBD1. The germline gives CDR1 SEHNR, CDR2 FQNEAQ (reference sequence). The CDR3 sequence is 15 residues long. V lost 0 bases and J lost 3; bases outside the gene matches: 2. The CDR3 region is CASSLAGTGHYGYTF. CDR3 DNA sequence: TGTGCCAGCAGCTTAGCGGGGACAGGGCACTATGGCTACACCTTC.

This clonotype was found a few times. This chain joins TRBV7-2 and TRBJ2-5, with D possibly TRBD2 on 5 matching bases. The CDR3 length is 13 residues. V lost 5 bases to trimming and J lost 7 bases, with 14 bases between them. The germline CDR1 and CDR2 sequences are SGHTA and FQGNSA. The CDR3 coding sequence is TGTGCCAGCAGCGCCCGTCAAGAGGGGACCCAGTACTTC. This gives the protein CASSARQEGTQYF. Supplemented by reference TRBV7-2 and TRBJ2-5, the full variable domain reads GAGVSQSPSNKVTEKGKDVELRCDPISGHTALYWYRQSLGQGLEFLIYFQGNSAPDKSGLPSDRFSAERTGGSVSTLTIQRTQQEDSAVYLCASSARQEGTQYFGPGTRLLVL.

The chain uses TRBV7-9 and TRBJ1-3; the D gene is possibly TRBD1 (5 bases). V shed 5 bases and J shed 0 bases, with 11 bases lying between them. The CDR3 loop spans 15 amino acids. Per germline, CDR1 SEHNR and CDR2 FQNEAQ (reference sequence). Written as DNA, the CDR3 is TGTGCCAGCAGCATCCAGGGCCACTCTGGAAACACCATATATTTT. Translation gives CASSIQGHSGNTIYF.

The CDR3 spells CASSEGEGDTQYF. CDR3 nucleotides: TGTGCCAGCAGTGAAGGGGAAGGAGATACGCAGTATTTT. V gene TRBV2 combines with J gene TRBJ2-3, with D unclear. Looked up from germline, CDR1 is SNHLY and CDR2 is FYNNEI. Trimming shortened V by 1 base and J by 5 bases, and 7 bases separated the two germline ends. The CDR3 sequence is 13 residues long.

The chain is built from TRBV28 and TRBJ2-5; no clear D gene. Trimming pared 3 bases from V and 7 bases from J, leaving 9 bases between. The CDR3 is 12 residues long. The V gene's germline CDR1 is MDHEN and CDR2 SYDVKM. CDR3 loop: CASSFSLRTQYF. CDR3 in DNA: TGTGCCAGCAGTTTCTCCCTTCGGACCCAGTACTTC.

V gene TRBV18 combines with J gene TRBJ2-1, with 9 nucleotides matching TRBD1. The CDR3 loop spans 16 amino acids. Trimming removed 4 bases from V and 9 bases from J; junction bases left unmatched: 13. In germline, CDR1 is KGHSH, CDR2 LQKENI. For the CDR3, the DNA is TGTGCCAGCTCACAGGGACAGGGTCCGATCTTGGGTGAGCAGTTCTTC. Amino acid sequence: CASSQGQGPILGEQFF. Filled out from reference TRBV18 and TRBJ2-1, the complete variable domain reads NAGVMQNPRHLVRRRGQEARLRCSPMKGHSHVYWYRQLPEEGLKFMVYLQKENIIDESGMPKERFSAEFPKEGPSILRIQQVVRGDSAAYFCASSQGQGPILGEQFFGPGTRLTVL.

This chain joins TRBV7-9 and TRBJ1-2; the match to TRBD1 covers 8 bases. J lost 1 base, V lost 5 bases, and 12 bases had no gene match. The CDR3 covers 17 residues. Looked up from germline, CDR1 is SEHNR and CDR2 is FQNEAQ (reference sequence). CDR3 protein: CASSRPFVRGLNYGYTF. The DNA for the CDR3 is TGTGCCAGCAGCCGCCCTTTCGTCAGGGGGCTTAACTATGGCTACACCTTC.

The chain couples TRBV14 to TRBJ2-1; the D gene could be TRBD1 or TRBD2 (5 bases each). This CDR3 is 14 amino acids long. The germline V and J ends were trimmed by 4 bases and 4 bases, with 11 bases remaining between them. The germline V gene has CDR1 SGHDN and CDR2 FVKESK. The CDR3 region has the DNA TGTGCCAGCAGCCGCCGGGACGGTTACAATGAGCAGTTCTTC. Protein: CASSRRDGYNEQFF.

This clonotype has a handful of counts. This chain uses TRBV27 with TRBJ1-5; no clear D. The V gene's germline CDR1 is MNHEY and CDR2 SMNVEV (reference sequence). CDR3 length: 16 residues. V was shortened by 5 bases and J by 2 bases, with 16 bases between the two germline ends. The DNA for the CDR3 is TGTGCCAGCAGTGATTACGTGGCCCCAGGCAATCAGCCCCAGCATTTT. It encodes CASSDYVAPGNQPQHF.

The chain uses TRBV6-5 and TRBJ2-1, with 10 positions matching TRBD1. The ends lost 10 bases at V and 6 bases at J; junction bases unmatched: 6. The CDR3 spans 13 residues. CDR1 MNHEY and CDR2 SVGAGI come from the germline V gene. Here the CDR3 reads CATRDRGFNEQFF. The CDR3 nucleotides are TGTGCCACACGGGACAGGGGTTTCAATGAGCAGTTCTTC.